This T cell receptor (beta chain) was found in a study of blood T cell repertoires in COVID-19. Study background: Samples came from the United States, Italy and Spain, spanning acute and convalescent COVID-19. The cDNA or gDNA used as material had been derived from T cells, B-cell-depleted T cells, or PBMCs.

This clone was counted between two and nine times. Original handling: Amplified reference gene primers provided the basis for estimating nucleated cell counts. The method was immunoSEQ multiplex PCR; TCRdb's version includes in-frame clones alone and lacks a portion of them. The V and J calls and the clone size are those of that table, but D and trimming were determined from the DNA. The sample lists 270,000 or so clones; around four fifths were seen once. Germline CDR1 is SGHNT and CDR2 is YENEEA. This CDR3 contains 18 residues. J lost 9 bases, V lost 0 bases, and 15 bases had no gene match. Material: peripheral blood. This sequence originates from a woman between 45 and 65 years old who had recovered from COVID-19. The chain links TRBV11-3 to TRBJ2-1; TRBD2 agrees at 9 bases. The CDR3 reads CASSLEQGGTSRKGEQFF. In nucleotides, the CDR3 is TGTGCCAGCAGCTTAGAACAGGGCGGGACTAGCAGGAAGGGTGAGCAGTTCTTC.